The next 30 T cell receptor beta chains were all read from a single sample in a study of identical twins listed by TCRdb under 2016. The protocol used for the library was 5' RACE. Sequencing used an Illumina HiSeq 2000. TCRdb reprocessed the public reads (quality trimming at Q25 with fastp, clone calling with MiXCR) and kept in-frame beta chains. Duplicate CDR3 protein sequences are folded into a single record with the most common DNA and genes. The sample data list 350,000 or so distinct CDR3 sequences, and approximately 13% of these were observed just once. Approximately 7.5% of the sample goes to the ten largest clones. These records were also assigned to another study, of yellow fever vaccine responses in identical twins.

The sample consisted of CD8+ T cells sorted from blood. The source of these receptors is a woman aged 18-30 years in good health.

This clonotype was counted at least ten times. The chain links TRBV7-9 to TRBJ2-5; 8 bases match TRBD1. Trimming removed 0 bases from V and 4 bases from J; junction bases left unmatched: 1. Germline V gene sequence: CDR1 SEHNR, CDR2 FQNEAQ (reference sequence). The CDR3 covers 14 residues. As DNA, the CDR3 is TGTGCCAGCAGCTTAGCCAGGGGGCGAGAGACCCAGTACTTC. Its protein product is CASSLARGRETQYF.

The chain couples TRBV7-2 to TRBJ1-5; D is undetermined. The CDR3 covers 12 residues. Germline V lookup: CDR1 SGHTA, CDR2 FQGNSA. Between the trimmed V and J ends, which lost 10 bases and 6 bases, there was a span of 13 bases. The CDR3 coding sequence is TGTGCCACCGAACATTTTTCTCAGCCCCAGCATTTT. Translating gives CATEHFSQPQHF.

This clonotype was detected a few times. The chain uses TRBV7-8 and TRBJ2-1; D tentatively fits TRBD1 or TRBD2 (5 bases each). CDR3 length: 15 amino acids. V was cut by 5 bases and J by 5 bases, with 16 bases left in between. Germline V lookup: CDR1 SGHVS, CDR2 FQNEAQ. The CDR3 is CASSPVWGSNNEQFF. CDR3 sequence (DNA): TGTGCCAGCAGCCCCGTTTGGGGGAGCAACAATGAGCAGTTCTTC.

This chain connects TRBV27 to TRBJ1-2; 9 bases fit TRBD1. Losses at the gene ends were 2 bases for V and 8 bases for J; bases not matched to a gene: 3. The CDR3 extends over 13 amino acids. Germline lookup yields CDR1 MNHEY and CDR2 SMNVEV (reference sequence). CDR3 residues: CASSLTGGRGYTF. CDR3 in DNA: TGTGCCAGCAGTTTAACAGGGGGCCGAGGCTACACCTTC.

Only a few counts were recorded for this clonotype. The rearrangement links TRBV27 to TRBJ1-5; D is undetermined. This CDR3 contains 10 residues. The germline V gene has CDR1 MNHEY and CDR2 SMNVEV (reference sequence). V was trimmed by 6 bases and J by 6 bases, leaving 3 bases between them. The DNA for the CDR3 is TGTGCCAGCAGCCTTCAGCCCCAGCATTTT. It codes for CASSLQPQHF.

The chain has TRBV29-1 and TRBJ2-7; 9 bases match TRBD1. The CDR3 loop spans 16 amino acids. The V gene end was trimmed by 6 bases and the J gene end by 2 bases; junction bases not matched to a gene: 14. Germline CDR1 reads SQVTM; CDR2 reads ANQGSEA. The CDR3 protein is CSVSYGGQGRTYEQYV. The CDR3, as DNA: TGCAGCGTGTCTTATGGGGGACAGGGCCGTACCTACGAGCAGTACGTC.

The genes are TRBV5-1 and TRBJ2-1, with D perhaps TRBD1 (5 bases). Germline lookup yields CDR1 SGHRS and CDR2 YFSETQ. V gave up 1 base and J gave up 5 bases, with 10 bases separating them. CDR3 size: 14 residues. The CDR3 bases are TGCGCCAGCAGCTTGACAGGCTTTGACAATGAGCAGTTCTTC. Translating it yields CASSLTGFDNEQFF.

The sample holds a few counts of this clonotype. The CDR3 protein is CSVEDGSRGCTQYF. The CDR3 nucleotides read TGCAGCGTTGAAGATGGTAGCAGAGGATGCACCCAGTACTTC. The chain recombines TRBV29-1 with TRBJ2-5; D call uncertain. The CDR3 extends over 14 amino acids. Germline V lookup: CDR1 SQVTM, CDR2 ANQGSEA. Between the trimmed V and J ends, which lost 0 bases and 8 bases, there was a span of 16 bases.

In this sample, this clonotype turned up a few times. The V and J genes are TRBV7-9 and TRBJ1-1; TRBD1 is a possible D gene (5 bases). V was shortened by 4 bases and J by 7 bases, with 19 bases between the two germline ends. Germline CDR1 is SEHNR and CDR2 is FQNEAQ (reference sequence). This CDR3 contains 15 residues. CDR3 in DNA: TGTGCCAGCAGCTCCCCGGTGGGGGAAAAGGGTGAAGCTTTCTTT. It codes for CASSSPVGEKGEAFF.

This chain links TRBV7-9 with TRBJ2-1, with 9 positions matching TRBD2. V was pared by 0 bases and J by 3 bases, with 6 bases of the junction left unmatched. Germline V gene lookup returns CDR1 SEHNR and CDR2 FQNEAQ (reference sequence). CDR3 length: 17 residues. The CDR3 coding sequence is TGTGCCAGCAGCTTAGCGGCCGGGACTAGCTTCTACAATGAGCAGTTCTTC. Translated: CASSLAAGTSFYNEQFF. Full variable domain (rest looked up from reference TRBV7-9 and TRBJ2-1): DTGVSQNPRHKITKRGQNVTFRCDPISEHNRLYWYRQTLGQGPEFLTYFQNEAQLEKSRLLSDRFSAERPKGSFSTLEIQRTEQGDSAMYLCASSLAAGTSFYNEQFFGPGTRLTVL.

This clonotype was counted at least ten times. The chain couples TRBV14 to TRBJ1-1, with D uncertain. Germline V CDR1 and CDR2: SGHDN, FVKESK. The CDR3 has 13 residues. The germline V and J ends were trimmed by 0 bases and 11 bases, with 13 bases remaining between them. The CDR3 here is CASSQDSLAGAFF. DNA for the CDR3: TGTGCCAGCAGCCAAGATAGTCTAGCAGGTGCTTTCTTT.

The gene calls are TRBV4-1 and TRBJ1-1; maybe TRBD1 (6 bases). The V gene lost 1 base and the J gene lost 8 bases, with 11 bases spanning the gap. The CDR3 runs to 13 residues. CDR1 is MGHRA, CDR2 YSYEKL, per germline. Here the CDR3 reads CASSQVQGGEAFF. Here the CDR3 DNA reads TGCGCCAGCAGCCAAGTACAGGGTGGAGAAGCTTTCTTT.

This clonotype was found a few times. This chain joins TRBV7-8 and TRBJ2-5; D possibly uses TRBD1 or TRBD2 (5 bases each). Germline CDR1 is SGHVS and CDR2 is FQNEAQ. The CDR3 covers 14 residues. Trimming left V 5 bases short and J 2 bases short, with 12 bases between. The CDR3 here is CASSPEDNQETQYF. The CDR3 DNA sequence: TGTGCCAGCAGCCCGGAGGACAATCAAGAGACCCAGTACTTC.

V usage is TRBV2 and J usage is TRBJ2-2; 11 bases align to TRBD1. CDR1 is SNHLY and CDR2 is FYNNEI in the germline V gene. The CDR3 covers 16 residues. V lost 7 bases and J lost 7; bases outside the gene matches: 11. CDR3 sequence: CASTPGQGAVNGELFF. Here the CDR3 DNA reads TGTGCCAGCACCCCTGGACAGGGGGCAGTGAACGGGGAGCTGTTTTTT.

This CDR3 reads CASSYWREGRREQYF. Here the CDR3 DNA reads TGTGCCAGCAGTTACTGGCGGGAGGGCCGTAGGGAGCAGTACTTC. The chain recombines TRBV6-2 or TRBV6-3 with TRBJ2-7; 9 bases map to TRBD2. The CDR3 is 15 residues long. The ends lost 1 base at V and 7 bases at J; junction bases unmatched: 8. Germline loops: CDR1 MNHEY, CDR2 SVGEGT.

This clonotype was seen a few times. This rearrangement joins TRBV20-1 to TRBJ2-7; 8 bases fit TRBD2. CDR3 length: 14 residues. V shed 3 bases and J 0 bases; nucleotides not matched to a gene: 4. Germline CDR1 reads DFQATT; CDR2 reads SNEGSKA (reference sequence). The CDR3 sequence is CSASVAGPSYEQYF. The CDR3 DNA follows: TGCAGTGCTAGTGTAGCGGGGCCCTCCTACGAGCAGTACTTC.

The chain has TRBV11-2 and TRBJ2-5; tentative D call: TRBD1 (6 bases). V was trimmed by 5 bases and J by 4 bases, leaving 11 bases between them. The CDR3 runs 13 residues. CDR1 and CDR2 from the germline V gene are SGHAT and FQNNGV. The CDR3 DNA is TGTGCCAGCAGCCCGGGACAAGGAGAGACCCAGTACTTC. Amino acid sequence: CASSPGQGETQYF.

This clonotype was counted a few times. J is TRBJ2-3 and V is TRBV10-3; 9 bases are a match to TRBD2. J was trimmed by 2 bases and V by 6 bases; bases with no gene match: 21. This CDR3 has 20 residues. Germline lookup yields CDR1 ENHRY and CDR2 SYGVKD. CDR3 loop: CAIRKPGAGGPVYLTDTQYF. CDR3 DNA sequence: TGTGCCATCAGAAAACCCGGGGCGGGAGGGCCGGTCTATCTCACAGATACGCAGTATTTT.

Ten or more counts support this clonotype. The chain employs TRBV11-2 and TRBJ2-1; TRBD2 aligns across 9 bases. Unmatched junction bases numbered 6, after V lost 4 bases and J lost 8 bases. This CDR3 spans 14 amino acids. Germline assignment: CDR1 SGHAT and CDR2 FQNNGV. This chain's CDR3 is CASSSSSGKDEQFF. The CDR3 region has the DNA TGTGCCAGCAGCTCTTCTAGCGGGAAAGATGAGCAGTTCTTC.

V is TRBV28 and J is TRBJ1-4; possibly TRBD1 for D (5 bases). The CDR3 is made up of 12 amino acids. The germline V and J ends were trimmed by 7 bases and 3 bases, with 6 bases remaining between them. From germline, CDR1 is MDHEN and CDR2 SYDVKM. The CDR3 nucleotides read TGTGCCAGCACAGGGTCTAATGAAAAACTGTTTTTT. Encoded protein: CASTGSNEKLFF. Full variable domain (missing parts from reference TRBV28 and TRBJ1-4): DVKVTQSSRYLVKRTGEKVFLECVQDMDHENMFWYRQDPGLGLRLIYFSYDVKMKEKGDIPEGYSVSREKKERFSLILESASTNQTSMYLCASTGSNEKLFFGSGTQLSVL.

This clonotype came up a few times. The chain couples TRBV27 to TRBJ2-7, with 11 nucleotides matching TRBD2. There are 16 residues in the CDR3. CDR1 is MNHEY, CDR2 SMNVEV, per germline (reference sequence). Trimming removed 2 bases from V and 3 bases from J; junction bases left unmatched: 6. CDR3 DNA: TGTGCCAGCAGTTTAACCTTTAGCGGGAGGGTCTACGAGCAGTACTTC. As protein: CASSLTFSGRVYEQYF.

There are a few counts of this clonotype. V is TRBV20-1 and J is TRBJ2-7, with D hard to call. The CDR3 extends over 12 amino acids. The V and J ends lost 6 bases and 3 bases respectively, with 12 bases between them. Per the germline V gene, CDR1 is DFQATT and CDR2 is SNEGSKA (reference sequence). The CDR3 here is CSALHPGYEQYV. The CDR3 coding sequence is TGCAGTGCCCTTCACCCCGGCTACGAGCAGTACGTC.

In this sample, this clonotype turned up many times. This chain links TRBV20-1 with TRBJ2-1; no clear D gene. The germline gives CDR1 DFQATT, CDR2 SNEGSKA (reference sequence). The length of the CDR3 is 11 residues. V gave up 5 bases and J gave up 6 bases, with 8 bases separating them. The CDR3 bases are TGCAGTGCTCCACGCACCAATGAGCAGTTCTTC. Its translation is CSAPRTNEQFF.

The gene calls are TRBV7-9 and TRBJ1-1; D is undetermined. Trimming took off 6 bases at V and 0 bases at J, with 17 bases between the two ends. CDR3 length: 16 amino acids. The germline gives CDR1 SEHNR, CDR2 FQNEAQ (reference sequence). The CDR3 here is CASSIGRFFLNTEAFF. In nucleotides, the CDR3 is TGTGCCAGCAGTATCGGTCGGTTTTTTTTGAACACTGAAGCTTTCTTT. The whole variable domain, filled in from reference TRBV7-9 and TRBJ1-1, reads DTGVSQNPRHKITKRGQNVTFRCDPISEHNRLYWYRQTLGQGPEFLTYFQNEAQLEKSRLLSDRFSAERPKGSFSTLEIQRTEQGDSAMYLCASSIGRFFLNTEAFFGQGTRLTVV.

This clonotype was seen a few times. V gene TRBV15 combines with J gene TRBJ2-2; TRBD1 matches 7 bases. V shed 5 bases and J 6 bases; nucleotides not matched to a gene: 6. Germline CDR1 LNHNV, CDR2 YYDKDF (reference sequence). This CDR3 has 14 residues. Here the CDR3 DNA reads TGTGCCACCAGCGGCCGACAGGGTGCCGGGGAGCTGTTTTTT. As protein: CATSGRQGAGELFF.

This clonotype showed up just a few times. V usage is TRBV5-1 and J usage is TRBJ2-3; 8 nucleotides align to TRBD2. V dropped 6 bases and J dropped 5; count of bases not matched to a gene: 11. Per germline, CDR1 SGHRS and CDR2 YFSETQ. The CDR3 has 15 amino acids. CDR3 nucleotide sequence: TGCGCCAGCAAACCCGGGACTAGTTATATAGATACGCAGTATTTT. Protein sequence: CASKPGTSYIDTQYF.

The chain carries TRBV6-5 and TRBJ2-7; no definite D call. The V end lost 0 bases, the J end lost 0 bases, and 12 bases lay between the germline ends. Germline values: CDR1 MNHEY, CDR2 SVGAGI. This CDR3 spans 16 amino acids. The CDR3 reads CASSYSSRASSYEQYF. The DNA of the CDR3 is TGTGCCAGCAGTTACTCGAGTAGGGCCAGCTCCTACGAGCAGTACTTC.

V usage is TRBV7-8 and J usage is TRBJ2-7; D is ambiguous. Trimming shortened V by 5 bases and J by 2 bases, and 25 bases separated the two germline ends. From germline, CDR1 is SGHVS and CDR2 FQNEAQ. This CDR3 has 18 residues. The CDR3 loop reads CASSPIRDRRNHPYEQYF. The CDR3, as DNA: TGTGCCAGCAGCCCAATAAGGGATAGGCGGAATCACCCCTACGAGCAGTACTTC.

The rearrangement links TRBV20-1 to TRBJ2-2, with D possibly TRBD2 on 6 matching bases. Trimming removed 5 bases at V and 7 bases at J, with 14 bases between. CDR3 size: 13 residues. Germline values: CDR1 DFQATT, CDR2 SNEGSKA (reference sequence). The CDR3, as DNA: TGCAGTGCTGCCAGCGGGTCGAACGGGGAGCTGTTTTTT. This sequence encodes CSAASGSNGELFF.

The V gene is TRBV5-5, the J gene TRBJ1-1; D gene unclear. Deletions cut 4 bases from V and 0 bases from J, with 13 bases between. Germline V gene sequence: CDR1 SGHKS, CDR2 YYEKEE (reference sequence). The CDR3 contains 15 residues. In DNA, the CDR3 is TGTGCCAGCAGCCTTTCCTTCAGCCTGAACACTGAAGCTTTCTTT. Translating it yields CASSLSFSLNTEAFF.